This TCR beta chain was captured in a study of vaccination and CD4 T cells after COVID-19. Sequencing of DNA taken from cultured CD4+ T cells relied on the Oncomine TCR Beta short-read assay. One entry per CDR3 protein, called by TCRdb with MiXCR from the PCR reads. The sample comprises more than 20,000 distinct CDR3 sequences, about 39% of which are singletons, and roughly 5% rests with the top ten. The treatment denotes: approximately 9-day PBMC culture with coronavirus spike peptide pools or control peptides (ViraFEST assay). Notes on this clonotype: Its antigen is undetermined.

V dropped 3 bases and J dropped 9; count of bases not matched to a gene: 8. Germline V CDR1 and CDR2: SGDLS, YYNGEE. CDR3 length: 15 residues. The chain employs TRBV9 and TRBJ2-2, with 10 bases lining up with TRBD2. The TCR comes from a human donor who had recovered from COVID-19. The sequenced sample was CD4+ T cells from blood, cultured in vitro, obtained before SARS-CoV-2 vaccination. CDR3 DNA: TGTGCCAGCAGCGGACCGGGACTAGCGTACCGGGAGCTGTTTTTT. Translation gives CASSGPGLAYRELFF.